A selection of T cell receptor beta chains follows, all from one sample in a study of blood T cell repertoires in COVID-19. Some clones are missing from TCRdb's copy, which holds only in-frame ones; the method was immunoSEQ multiplex PCR. The table records some 150,000 clones, about 79% of them present only once. Sequenced sample: peripheral blood. These receptors all come from a woman aged 45 to 65 in a cohort sampled during active or convalescent COVID-19. CDR3s include the opening cysteine and the closing phenylalanine or tryptophan. Fields, in order: V gene, clone size, D gene, J gene, CDR3 protein, CDR3 DNA. A D gene is named only where the DNA matches it firmly. Where a row states a size, it is once, few, many or the class of an expanded clone; other rows omit it.

TRBV3-1/TRBV3-2	NA	TRBD2	TRBJ2-3	CASSARLAGPIAQYF	TGTGCCAGCAGCGCAAGACTAGCGGGGCCCATAGCGCAGTATTTT
TRBV19	NA	NA	TRBJ1-2	CASRPQGNYGYTF	TGTGCCAGTAGACCACAGGGAAACTATGGCTACACCTTC
TRBV19	NA	NA	TRBJ2-4	CASSRGVAIQYF	TGTGCCAGTAGTAGGGGGGTTGCCATTCAGTACTTC
TRBV3-1/TRBV3-2	NA	NA	TRBJ2-3	CASSQDPTRAAADTQYF	TGTGCCAGCAGCCAAGATCCGACCCGAGCGGCCGCAGATACGCAGTATTTT
TRBV19	NA	NA	TRBJ1-5	CASSIGGLNQPQHF	TGTGCCAGTAGTATAGGCGGACTCAATCAGCCCCAGCATTTT
TRBV7-8	NA	NA	TRBJ2-7	CASSPDSVSYEQYF	TGTGCCAGCAGCCCGGACTCCGTCAGTTACGAGCAGTACTTC
TRBV5-6	NA	NA	TRBJ1-5	CASSLLAGGNQPQHF	TGTGCCAGCAGCTTGTTGGCAGGGGGCAATCAGCCCCAGCATTTT
TRBV10-3	NA	NA	TRBJ1-2	CAIMDVLEGGGYTF	TGTGCCATCATGGATGTTTTGGAAGGCGGGGGCTACACCTTC
TRBV6-5	few	TRBD1	TRBJ2-7	CASSRLGTGSYEQYF	TGTGCCAGCAGTAGACTGGGGACAGGGTCGTACGAGCAGTACTTC
TRBV27	NA	TRBD2	TRBJ2-2	CASSLGTSGGAGDTGELFF	TGTGCCAGCAGTTTAGGGACTAGCGGGGGGGCCGGTGACACCGGGGAGCTGTTTTTT
TRBV4-1	NA	NA	TRBJ1-5	CASSQDFGGQPQHF	TGCGCCAGCAGCCAAGATTTCGGGGGGCAGCCCCAGCATTTT
TRBV7-8	few	TRBD2	TRBJ2-1	CASSLRRAGGPDEQFF	TGTGCCAGCAGCTTAAGACGAGCGGGGGGGCCGGATGAGCAGTTCTTC
TRBV14	NA	NA	TRBJ1-1	CASSQYGVVTEAFF	TGTGCCAGCAGCCAATACGGGGTAGTGACTGAAGCTTTCTTT
TRBV5-1	NA	NA	TRBJ1-2	CASSFAGNYGYTF	TGCGCCAGCAGCTTCGCAGGGAACTATGGCTACACCTTC
TRBV7-3	few	TRBD2	TRBJ2-5	CASSFSGGQETQYF	TGTGCCAGCAGCTTCAGCGGGGGTCAAGAGACCCAGTACTTC
TRBV11-2	once	NA	TRBJ1-1	CASSLVMGSTEAFF	TGTGCCAGCAGCTTAGTCATGGGGAGCACTGAAGCTTTCTTT
TRBV9	NA	TRBD2	TRBJ2-7	CASSVGAGGHPYEQYF	TGTGCCAGCAGCGTTGGAGCGGGGGGGCATCCCTACGAGCAGTACTTC
TRBV7-7	once	TRBD2	TRBJ2-3	CASSPRAPGLAGVSTQYF	TGTGCCAGCAGCCCGCGGGCCCCGGGACTAGCGGGGGTTAGTACGCAGTATTTT
TRBV4-3	NA	NA	TRBJ1-1	CASSHQGAVNTEAFF	TGCGCCAGCAGCCACCAAGGAGCGGTGAACACTGAAGCTTTCTTT
TRBV5-5	NA	TRBD1	TRBJ1-1	CASSDGDRVLTWTEAFF	TGTGCCAGCAGCGACGGGGACAGGGTATTAACTTGGACTGAAGCTTTCTTT